This T cell receptor beta chain was recorded in a study of shared clonotypes between healthy human individuals. Study-level results: It was the non-shared clonotypes that had lower generation probabilities than clonotypes shared by all four donors.

In its sample, this clone was seen once. The target antigen is unknown. From germline, CDR1 is MNHEY and CDR2 SMNVEV (reference sequence). V was pared by 3 bases and J by 6 bases, with 15 bases between. The CDR3 has 14 residues. All participating donors were Caucasian adults from Nashville, Tennessee. Into CD45RA+ naive and CD45RA-negative memory subsets, the CD4+ cells were split. The repertoire was sequenced with immunoSEQ multiplex PCR; TCRdb's copy has only in-frame clones and lacks some. This table has 2 million to 3 million clones, approximately 93% appearing once. Sequenced sample: naive CD4+ T cells from PBMCs. As for subset: CD45RA+ positively selected. This TCR was sampled from a young man in good health. Some clones in this sample may be carry-over from other donors' samples. The chain couples TRBV27 to TRBJ2-7, with a tentative D call TRBD2 (6 bases). The DNA of the CDR3 is TGTGCCAGCAGTTTGGAAGCGGGCCCTACCGAGCAGTACTTC. Protein: CASSLEAGPTEQYF.